This T cell receptor (beta chain) appears in the sequencing data of a study of vaccination effects on CD4 cells after COVID-19. At the level of the study: After expansion with viral peptide pools in the ViraFEST assay, antigen-specific CD4+ T cells were sequenced. The study's findings and limits: Healthy vaccine recipients' vaccine-induced clones were almost all SARS-CoV-2 mono-reactive.

As concerns this clone: Its antigen is as yet unknown. A junction end diverges from the germline sequence, so it may reflect a read error.

Measured with immunoSEQ multiplex PCR; TCRdb has only the in-frame clones, and not every one. Here the sample spans 65,000 to 90,000 clones, around 70% being singletons. This CDR3 spans 16 amino acids. Germline V gene lookup returns CDR1 LNHDA and CDR2 SQIVND (reference sequence). Subsequent to about 10 days of culture, CD4+ T cells were isolated. As their vaccination, participants received two doses of either BNT162b2 or mRNA-1273. The specimen comprised CD4+ T cells from PBMCs cultured without peptide, sampled after COVID-19 vaccination. The TCR was taken from a human donor who received a COVID-19 vaccine. V is TRBV19 and J is TRBJ1-6; D is unclear. The CDR3 loop is CASSIGSGPNNSPLHF. The DNA of the CDR3 is TGTGCCAGTAGCATAGGATCAGGACCGAATAATTCACCCCTCCACTTT.